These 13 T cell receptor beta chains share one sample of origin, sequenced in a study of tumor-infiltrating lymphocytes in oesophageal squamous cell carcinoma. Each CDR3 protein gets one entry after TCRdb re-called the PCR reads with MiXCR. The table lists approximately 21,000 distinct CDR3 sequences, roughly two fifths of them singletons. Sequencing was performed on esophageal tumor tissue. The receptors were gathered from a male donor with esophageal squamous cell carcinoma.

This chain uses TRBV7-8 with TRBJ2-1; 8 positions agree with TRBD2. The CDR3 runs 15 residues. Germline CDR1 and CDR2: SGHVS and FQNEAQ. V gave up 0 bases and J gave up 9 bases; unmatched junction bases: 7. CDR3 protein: CASSLAHQRGFEQFF. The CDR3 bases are TGTGCCAGCAGCTTAGCGCATCAGCGGGGGTTTGAGCAGTTCTTC.

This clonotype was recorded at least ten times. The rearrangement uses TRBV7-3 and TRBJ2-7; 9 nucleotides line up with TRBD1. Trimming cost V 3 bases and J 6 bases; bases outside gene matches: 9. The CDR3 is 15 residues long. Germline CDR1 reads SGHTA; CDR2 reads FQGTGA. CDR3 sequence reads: CASSLTGGFGGEQYF. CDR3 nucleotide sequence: TGTGCCAGCAGCTTGACAGGGGGGTTCGGAGGCGAGCAGTACTTC.

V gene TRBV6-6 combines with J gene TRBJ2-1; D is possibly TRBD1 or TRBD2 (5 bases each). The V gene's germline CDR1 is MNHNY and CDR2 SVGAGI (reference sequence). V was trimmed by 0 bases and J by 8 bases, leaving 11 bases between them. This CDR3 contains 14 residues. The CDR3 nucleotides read TGTGCCAGCAGTTACTCGAGAGGGACCGATGAGCAGTTCTTC. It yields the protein CASSYSRGTDEQFF.

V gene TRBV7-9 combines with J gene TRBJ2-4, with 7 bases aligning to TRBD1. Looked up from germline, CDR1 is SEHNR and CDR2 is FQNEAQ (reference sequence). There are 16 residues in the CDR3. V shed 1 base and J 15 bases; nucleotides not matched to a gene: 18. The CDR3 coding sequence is TGTGCCAGCAGCTTAGGAGGGGGCGCGTTCGACGGGGAGCTGTACTTC. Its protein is CASSLGGGAFDGELYF.

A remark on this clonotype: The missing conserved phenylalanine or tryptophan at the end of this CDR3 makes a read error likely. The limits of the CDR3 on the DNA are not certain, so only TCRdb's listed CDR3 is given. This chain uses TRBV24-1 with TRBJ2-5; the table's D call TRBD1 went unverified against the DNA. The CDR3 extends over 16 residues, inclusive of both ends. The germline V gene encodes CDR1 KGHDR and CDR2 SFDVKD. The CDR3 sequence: CATSADRVNSPLHFGN.

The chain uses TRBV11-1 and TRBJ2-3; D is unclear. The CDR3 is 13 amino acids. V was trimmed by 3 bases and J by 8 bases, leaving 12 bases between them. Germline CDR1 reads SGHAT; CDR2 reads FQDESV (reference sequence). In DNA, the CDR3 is TGTGCCAGCAGCTTTGATTTGGTCTCTACGCAGTATTTT. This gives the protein CASSFDLVSTQYF.

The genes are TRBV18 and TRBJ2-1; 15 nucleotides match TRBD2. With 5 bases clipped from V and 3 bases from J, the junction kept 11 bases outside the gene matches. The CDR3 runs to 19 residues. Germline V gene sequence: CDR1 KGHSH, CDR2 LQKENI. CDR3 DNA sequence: TGTGCCAGCTCATCTCGGACTAGCGGGGGGGGAAGTCTCTACAATGAGCAGTTCTTC. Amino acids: CASSSRTSGGGSLYNEQFF.

CDR3 residues: CASTTSGVYSYEQYF. CDR3 nucleotides: TGTGCCAGCACCACTAGCGGGGTGTACTCCTACGAGCAGTACTTC. The chain employs TRBV11-2 and TRBJ2-4; 10 nucleotides align to TRBD2. The end of the DNA is better explained by TRBJ2-7, so the J call may be wrong. Germline V CDR1 and CDR2: SGHAT, FQNNGV. This CDR3 comprises 15 residues.

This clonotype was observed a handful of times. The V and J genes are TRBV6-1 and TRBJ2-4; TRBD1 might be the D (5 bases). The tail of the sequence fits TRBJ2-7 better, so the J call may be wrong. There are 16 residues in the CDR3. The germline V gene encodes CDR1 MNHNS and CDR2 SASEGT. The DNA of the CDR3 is TGTGCCAGCAGTCTGGACGGGCAGGGTCGAACCTACGAGCAGTACTTC. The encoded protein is CASSLDGQGRTYEQYF.

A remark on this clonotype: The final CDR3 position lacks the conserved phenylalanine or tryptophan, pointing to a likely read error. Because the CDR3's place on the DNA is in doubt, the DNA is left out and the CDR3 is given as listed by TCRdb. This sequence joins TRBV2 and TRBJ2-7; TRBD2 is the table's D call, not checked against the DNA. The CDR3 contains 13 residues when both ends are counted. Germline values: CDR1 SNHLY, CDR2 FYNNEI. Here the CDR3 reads CASSEDYGYTFGS.

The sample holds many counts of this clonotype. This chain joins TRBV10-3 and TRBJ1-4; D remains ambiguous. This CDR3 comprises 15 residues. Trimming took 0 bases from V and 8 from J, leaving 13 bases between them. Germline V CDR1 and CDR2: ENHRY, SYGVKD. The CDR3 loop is CAISESLVRGEKLFF. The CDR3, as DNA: TGTGCCATCAGTGAGTCGCTGGTCAGAGGCGAAAAACTGTTTTTT.

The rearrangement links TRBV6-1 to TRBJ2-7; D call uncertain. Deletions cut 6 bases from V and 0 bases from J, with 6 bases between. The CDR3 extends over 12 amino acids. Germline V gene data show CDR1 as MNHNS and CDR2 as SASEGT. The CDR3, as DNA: TGTGCCAGCAGAGAGAGCTCCTACGAGCAGTACTTC. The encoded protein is CASRESSYEQYF.

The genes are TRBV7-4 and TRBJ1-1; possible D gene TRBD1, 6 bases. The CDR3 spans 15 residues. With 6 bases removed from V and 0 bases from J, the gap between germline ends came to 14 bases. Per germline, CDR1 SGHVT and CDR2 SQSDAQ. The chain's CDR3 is CASRDPGQMNTEAFF. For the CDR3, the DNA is TGTGCCAGCAGGGACCCGGGACAAATGAACACTGAAGCTTTCTTT.